The 28 T cell receptor beta chains given below trace back to one sample, sequenced in a study of T cell repertoires in cytomegalovirus infection. Their target antigens are unknown. TCRdb processed the reads anew with MiXCR; each CDR3 protein has one entry. The repertoire holds roughly 730,000 distinct CDR3 sequences, 33% seen once, with roughly 18% in the top ten. The sequenced sample was cultured PBMCs, obtained from culture after CMV antigen stimulation. These receptors were taken from a human donor in good health (CMV status not recorded). Some clones in this sample may be carry-over from other donors' samples.

This clonotype was found a few times. This rearrangement joins TRBV7-2 to TRBJ1-1; 8 nucleotides agree with TRBD1. This CDR3 region has 15 residues. The V gene end was trimmed by 5 bases and the J gene end by 1 base; junction bases not matched to a gene: 6. Per the germline V gene, CDR1 is SGHTA and CDR2 is FQGNSA. The CDR3 nucleotides read TGTGCCAGCAGCAAACCACAGGGGGGGAACACTGAAGCTTTCTTT. Protein sequence: CASSKPQGGNTEAFF. Full variable domain (outside the CDR3, taken from reference TRBV7-2 and TRBJ1-1): GAGVSQSPSNKVTEKGKDVELRCDPISGHTALYWYRQSLGQGLEFLIYFQGNSAPDKSGLPSDRFSAERTGGSVSTLTIQRTQQEDSAVYLCASSKPQGGNTEAFFGQGTRLTVV.

This clonotype appeared many times. V is TRBV12-3 or TRBV12-4 and J is TRBJ1-1, with D unresolved. This CDR3 region has 14 residues. V was trimmed by 5 bases and J by 1 base, leaving 11 bases between them. The chain's CDR3 is CASSNWERNTEAFF. In DNA form, the CDR3 reads TGTGCCAGCAGTAACTGGGAGAGGAACACTGAAGCTTTCTTT.

The V and J genes are TRBV29-1 and TRBJ2-3, with 11 bases identical to TRBD2. Germline lookup yields CDR1 SQVTM and CDR2 ANQGSEA. The CDR3 is 15 residues long. The ends lost 3 bases at V and 2 bases at J; junction bases unmatched: 4. The CDR3 loop is CSVEKLAGATDTQYF. CDR3 DNA sequence: TGCAGCGTTGAGAAACTAGCGGGAGCCACAGATACGCAGTATTTT.

The chain uses TRBV18 and TRBJ1-1; weak D call: TRBD1 (5 bases). The V gene's germline CDR1 is KGHSH and CDR2 LQKENI. The CDR3 totals 15 residues. The V gene lost 3 bases and the J gene lost 3 bases, with 14 bases spanning the gap. CDR3 sequence reads: CASSPGEGTDTEAFF. In nucleotides, the CDR3 is TGTGCCAGCTCACCGGGGGAAGGGACGGACACTGAAGCTTTCTTT.

The sample holds one count of this clonotype. The CDR3 DNA sequence: TGTGCCAGCAGCCCCGGTGGGAGATATAATTCACCCCTCCACTTT. As protein: CASSPGGRYNSPLHF. The rearrangement joins TRBV3-1 to TRBJ1-6; D unresolved. Deletions cut 4 bases from V and 4 bases from J, with 11 bases between. The CDR3 is made up of 15 amino acids. Germline V gives CDR1 LGHDT, CDR2 YNNKEL (reference sequence).

The chain recombines TRBV3-1 with TRBJ1-2; D gene uncertain. The CDR3 has 12 amino acids. V gave up 2 bases and J gave up 12 bases, with 13 bases separating them. Germline V gene lookup returns CDR1 LGHDT and CDR2 YNNKEL (reference sequence). The CDR3 loop is CASSQPDGSNTF. The CDR3 DNA sequence: TGTGCCAGCAGCCAACCCGACGGGAGTAACACCTTC.

This clonotype was detected ten times or more. J is TRBJ2-3 and V is TRBV7-2, with TRBD2 identical over 9 bases. V lost 2 bases to trimming and J lost 5 bases; unmatched junction nucleotides: 5. CDR3 length: 15 residues. In germline, CDR1 is SGHTA, CDR2 FQGNSA. The CDR3 DNA follows: TGTGCCAGCAGCTTAATGGCGGGGGGGCAAGATACGCAGTATTTT. This codes for CASSLMAGGQDTQYF.

This clonotype was observed many times. This chain uses TRBV7-2 with TRBJ2-5; D is uncertain. V lost 5 bases and J lost 7, with 11 bases in between. Germline V gene lookup returns CDR1 SGHTA and CDR2 FQGNSA. This CDR3 is built from 12 residues. The CDR3 DNA reads TGTGCCAGCAGCCTAGATAGGAGGACCCAGTACTTC. This codes for CASSLDRRTQYF.

The table lists this clonotype with many counts. A much larger clone differs by one base, so this may be a read error. The chain has TRBV7-2 and TRBJ2-7; D is uncertain. The germline V and J ends were trimmed by 1 base and 0 bases, with 7 bases remaining between them. Germline CDR1 and CDR2: SGHTA and FQGNSA. This CDR3 comprises 14 residues. For the CDR3, the DNA is TGTGCCAGCAGCTTAGGCTGGAGCTCCTACGAGCAGTACTTC. Its protein product is CASSLGWSSYEQYF.

This clonotype showed up many times. The J gene is TRBJ1-1, the V gene TRBV7-2; 8 bases fit TRBD1. The germline V gene encodes CDR1 SGHTA and CDR2 FQGNSA. The V and J ends lost 0 bases and 3 bases, in that order; junction bases with no gene match: 6. The CDR3 contains 16 residues. The CDR3 here is CASSLAGQGEYTEAFF. The CDR3 region has the DNA TGTGCCAGCAGCTTAGCAGGACAGGGAGAGTACACTGAAGCTTTCTTT.

The rearrangement uses TRBV25-1 and TRBJ2-7; D gene unclear. Deletions cut 1 base from V and 0 bases from J, with 13 bases between. This CDR3 spans 16 amino acids. Germline V gene sequence: CDR1 MGHDK, CDR2 SYGVNS. For the CDR3, the DNA is TGTGCCAGCAGTGAATCCCCCAGCTGGGCCTCCTACGAGCAGTACTTC. Residues: CASSESPSWASYEQYF.

This clonotype was seen only a few times. The V gene is TRBV7-9, the J gene TRBJ2-4; weak D call: TRBD1 (5 bases). CDR1 and CDR2 from the germline V gene are SEHNR and FQNEAQ (reference sequence). With 5 bases removed from V and 1 base from J, the gap between germline ends came to 12 bases. This CDR3 contains 15 residues. The CDR3 DNA reads TGTGCCAGCAGCACTCAGGGTCGGGCCAAAAACATTCAGTACTTC. Protein: CASSTQGRAKNIQYF. The entire variable domain, with the rest obtained from reference TRBV7-9 and TRBJ2-4, is as follows: DTGVSQNPRHKITKRGQNVTFRCDPISEHNRLYWYRQTLGQGPEFLTYFQNEAQLEKSRLLSDRFSAERPKGSFSTLEIQRTEQGDSAMYLCASSTQGRAKNIQYFGAGTRLSVL.

This chain connects TRBV10-3 to TRBJ2-7, with D possibly matching TRBD1 (6 bases). Germline CDR1 and CDR2: ENHRY and SYGVKD. The CDR3 consists of 12 residues. Trimming removed 10 bases at V and 3 bases at J, with 13 bases between. The CDR3 DNA is TGTGCCACCCGACCCAGGGGCTACGAGCAGTACTTC. Its translation is CATRPRGYEQYF.

V usage is TRBV6-6 and J usage is TRBJ2-1, with D unclear. The CDR3 has 14 residues. CDR1 and CDR2 (germline): MNHNY, SVGAGI (reference sequence). Between the trimmed V and J ends, which lost 6 bases and 0 bases, there was a span of 9 bases. The CDR3 nucleotides read TGTGCCAGCAGACGTAGGAGCTCCTACAATGAGCAGTTCTTC. This gives the protein CASRRRSSYNEQFF.

The chain has TRBV5-5 and TRBJ2-1; TRBD1 aligns across 8 bases. The trim removed 0 bases at V and 2 bases at J, leaving 1 base unmatched. The germline V gene has CDR1 SGHKS and CDR2 YYEKEE (reference sequence). The CDR3 is made up of 15 amino acids. CDR3 loop: CASSLEQGAYNEQFF. CDR3 DNA: TGTGCCAGCAGCTTGGAACAGGGGGCCTACAATGAGCAGTTCTTC.

This clonotype has ten or more counts. As DNA, the CDR3 is TGTGCCAGCAGTCGACAGGGGGCTGACACCATATATTTT. This gives the protein CASSRQGADTIYF. This rearrangement joins TRBV12-3 or TRBV12-4 to TRBJ1-3; 10 bases map to TRBD1. Trimming at V came to 5 bases and at J to 8 bases, leaving 3 bases not matched to a gene. This CDR3 has 13 amino acids.

This clonotype was picked up many times. This rearrangement joins TRBV7-8 to TRBJ1-5, with D unclear. V dropped 5 bases and J dropped 0 bases, with 14 bases sitting between them. Germline-derived CDR1 and CDR2 are SGHVS and FQNEAQ. CDR3 length: 16 amino acids. The CDR3 DNA reads as TGTGCCAGCAGCGCCAACCTGGGAAGTAGCAATCAGCCCCAGCATTTT. Protein sequence: CASSANLGSSNQPQHF.

This clonotype has a handful of counts. The chain has TRBV10-3 and TRBJ2-4; TRBD1 is a possible D gene (6 bases). The CDR3 loop spans 14 amino acids. Trimming pared 0 bases from V and 5 bases from J, leaving 8 bases between. The germline V gene encodes CDR1 ENHRY and CDR2 SYGVKD. In DNA form, the CDR3 reads TGTGCCATCAGTGAGTCGGGGGCAGAAAACATTCAGTACTTC. It yields the protein CAISESGAENIQYF.

The CDR3 is CASSPGQNQNTIYF. The CDR3 coding sequence is TGTGCCAGCAGCCCGGGACAGAATCAAAACACCATATATTTT. This rearrangement joins TRBV5-4 to TRBJ1-3; TRBD1 agrees at 7 bases. This CDR3 is built from 14 residues. After removal of 4 bases from V and 6 bases from J, the junction contained 7 bases not matched to a gene. Germline-derived CDR1 and CDR2 are SGHNT and YYREEE (reference sequence).

The chain employs TRBV3-1 and TRBJ2-1; no clear D. Germline CDR1 and CDR2: LGHDT and YNNKEL (reference sequence). CDR3 length: 16 amino acids. V lost 1 base and J lost 2, with 12 bases in between. The CDR3, as DNA: TGTGCCAGCAGCCAAGGTCCAGCGCAAACCTACAATGAGCAGTTCTTC. As protein: CASSQGPAQTYNEQFF.

The chain is built from TRBV10-3 and TRBJ2-1; weak D call: TRBD2 (6 bases). V lost 7 bases and J lost 5, with 6 bases in between. The CDR3 sequence is 11 residues long. CDR1 ENHRY and CDR2 SYGVKD come from the germline V gene. For the CDR3, the DNA is TGTGCCATCAAGCGGGACAATGAGCAGTTCTTC. Protein sequence: CAIKRDNEQFF.

The genes are TRBV15 and TRBJ2-3; D uncertain. V lost 0 bases and J lost 5, with 6 bases in between. The V gene's germline CDR1 is LNHNV and CDR2 YYDKDF (reference sequence). The CDR3 is made up of 13 amino acids. Written as DNA, the CDR3 is TGTGCCACCAGCAGAGACTGGATAGATACGCAGTATTTT. This translates into CATSRDWIDTQYF.

This clonotype was recorded a few times. The chain employs TRBV24-1 and TRBJ2-3; possibly TRBD1 or TRBD2 for D (5 bases each). Germline assignment: CDR1 KGHDR and CDR2 SFDVKD. This CDR3 has 14 amino acids. Trimming shortened V by 7 bases and J by 4 bases, and 14 bases separated the two germline ends. The CDR3 coding sequence is TGTGCCACCAGCGGGACGTCCCATTCAGATACGCAGTATTTT. Translated: CATSGTSHSDTQYF.

V is TRBV4-3 and J is TRBJ2-3; TRBD2 matches 10 bases. There are 15 residues in the CDR3. Trimming at V came to 4 bases and at J to 4 bases, leaving 5 bases not matched to a gene. Germline V gives CDR1 LGHNA, CDR2 YSLEER. The CDR3 region is CASSRDGLAADTQYF. CDR3 nucleotide sequence: TGCGCCAGCAGCCGAGACGGACTAGCGGCAGATACGCAGTATTTT.

There are a few counts of this clonotype. The V gene is TRBV27, the J gene TRBJ1-2; 7 bases align to TRBD1. The CDR3 spans 15 residues. The junction had 10 bases not matched to a gene; V was cut back by 1 base and J by 8 bases. Germline CDR1 reads MNHEY; CDR2 reads SMNVEV (reference sequence). CDR3 DNA: TGTGCCAGCAGTTTATATCGGGGACAGACGGGGGGCTACACCTTC. The encoded protein is CASSLYRGQTGGYTF.

This rearrangement joins TRBV7-9 to TRBJ1-1; D remains ambiguous. Germline CDR1 and CDR2: SEHNR and FQNEAQ (reference sequence). V gave up 7 bases and J gave up 1 base, with 13 bases separating them. The CDR3 spans 14 residues. CDR3 nucleotides: TGTGCCAGCACCCTGGTCTCGACGAACACTGAAGCTTTCTTT. As protein: CASTLVSTNTEAFF.

This clonotype was observed a handful of times. The rearrangement links TRBV6-1 to TRBJ1-1; the D gene is possibly TRBD1 (5 bases). The CDR3 is 14 amino acids. CDR1 and CDR2 (germline): MNHNS, SASEGT. The V end was cut by 2 bases, the J end by 5 bases, with 12 bases between. CDR3 residues: CASSEKGMWTEAFF. CDR3 bases: TGTGCCAGCAGTGAAAAGGGGATGTGGACTGAAGCTTTCTTT.

V and J are TRBV7-2 and TRBJ1-4, with 7 bases identical to TRBD1. The V segment lost 5 bases and the J segment 5 bases; nucleotides outside the gene matches: 8. Germline assignment: CDR1 SGHTA and CDR2 FQGNSA. This CDR3 has 15 amino acids. CDR3 sequence reads: CASSPVGQPNEKLFF. CDR3 sequence (DNA): TGTGCCAGCAGCCCAGTGGGACAGCCGAATGAAAAACTGTTTTTT.